This T cell receptor beta chain was sequenced for a study of blood T cell repertoires in COVID-19. Study details: Both acute and convalescent COVID-19 samples were obtained from the United States, Italy and Spain. T cells, B-cell-depleted T cells, or PBMCs provided the cDNA or gDNA that served as material.

Authors' processing steps: Amplification from reference gene primers served as the basis for estimated nucleated cell counts. TCRdb's copy holds only in-frame clones and misses some; the assay was immunoSEQ multiplex PCR. That table is the source of V, J and clone size, and D and trimming were worked out from the DNA. Among roughly 35,000 clones listed, 90% were seen once. The CDR3 totals 16 residues. The V gene's germline CDR1 is SGDLS and CDR2 YYNGEE. Trimming shortened V by 0 bases and J by 1 base, and 12 bases separated the two germline ends. This clonotype was sampled from a man aged 70 or older with acute or convalescent COVID-19. This chain links TRBV9 with TRBJ2-3; D is unclear. The sequencing sample was made of peripheral blood. The DNA of the CDR3 is TGTGCCAGCAGCGTAGGTTCTGGAGAAGGCACAGATACGCAGTATTTT. It yields the protein CASSVGSGEGTDTQYF.